A selection of T cell receptor beta chains follows, all from one sample in a study of vaccination effects on CD4 cells after COVID-19. Profiling relied on immunoSEQ multiplex PCR, and the TCRdb table lists in-frame clones only, not all of them. The table includes around 40,000 clones, 65% to 70% detected once. These receptors are not linked to any known antigen. The sample consisted of CD4+ T cells from PBMCs cultured without peptide, taken before COVID-19 vaccination. These receptors came from a human donor who received a COVID-19 vaccine. Each CDR3 is given with its conserved first and last residue. D genes are given only for firm matches. Size is omitted from some rows. Given values are once, few, many or a class for expanded clones.

d_call	clone_size	v_call	j_call	cdr3_length	cdr3_nt	cdr3_aa
-	-	TRBV20-1	TRBJ2-2	15	TGCAGTGCTAGTAGTCCGGCCATAGGGCCCGGGGAGCTGTTTTTT	CSASSPAIGPGELFF
TRBD2	-	TRBV7-9	TRBJ2-1	16	TGTGCCAGCAGACTATCCGGGACTAGACAACTCAATGAGCAGTTCTTC	CASRLSGTRQLNEQFF
-	-	TRBV6-5	TRBJ1-3	16	TGTGCCAGCAGTTACACCGGGACACCAGACGGAAACACCATATATTTT	CASSYTGTPDGNTIYF
TRBD1	-	TRBV5-1	TRBJ1-2	16	TGCGCCAGCAGTGAACCGGGACAGGGTCCTTCTTATGGCTACACCTTC	CASSEPGQGPSYGYTF
-	-	TRBV5-6	TRBJ1-5	12	TGTGCCAGCAGCCTACCGAATCAGCCCCAGCATTTT	CASSLPNQPQHF
TRBD2	once	TRBV7-8	TRBJ2-5	14	TGTGCCAGCAGCCCGCCGGGGAGGGCAGTGACCCAGTACTTC	CASSPPGRAVTQYF
-	-	TRBV2	TRBJ2-1	13	TGTGCCAGCAGTGAAGAAATCCTCAATGAGCAGTTCTTC	CASSEEILNEQFF
-	-	TRBV13	TRBJ2-7	16	TGTGCCAGCAGCTTAGACTGGGGGACCCGTACCTACGAGCAGTACTTC	CASSLDWGTRTYEQYF
TRBD1	-	TRBV6-6	TRBJ1-4	11	TGTGCCAGCAGCGGGGACAGGCAACTGTTTTTT	CASSGDRQLFF
TRBD1	once	TRBV29-1	TRBJ2-7	13	TGCAGCGTAACGACAGGGGCTGACTACGAGCAGTACTTC	CSVTTGADYEQYF
-	few	TRBV6-4	TRBJ1-5	14	TGTGCCAGCAGTCCGCAGGGATACAATCAGCCCCAGCATTTT	CASSPQGYNQPQHF
TRBD2	-	TRBV14	TRBJ2-5	18	TGTGCCAGCAGCAAAGGACTAGCGGGAAGAGGTGGTAAAGAGACCCAGTACTTC	CASSKGLAGRGGKETQYF
-	-	TRBV7-9	TRBJ2-7	15	TGTGCCAGCAGCTCAGGAGACCAGCGTTCCTACGAGCAGTACTTC	CASSSGDQRSYEQYF
-	-	TRBV5-1	TRBJ2-2	15	TGCGCCAGCAGCTTGGCCGGGCAGGGCACCGGGGAGCTGTTTTTT	CASSLAGQGTGELFF
-	-	TRBV5-1	TRBJ1-1	14	TGCGCCAGCAGCTTGTGGCGGACGAACACTGAAGCTTTCTTT	CASSLWRTNTEAFF